This T cell receptor beta chain was recorded in a study of T cell responses to AZD1222 COVID-19 vaccine. Assay used: immunoSEQ multiplex PCR; TCRdb lists only in-frame clones, some missing. The sample lists approximately 190,000 clones, approximately 90% occurring once. Regarding the study as a whole: Spike-specific TCR breadth and depth both grew after two AZD1222 doses. The peak T cell response came first, and repertoires were sampled only after it.

CDR3 length: 18 residues. The germline CDR1 and CDR2 sequences are LNHDA and SQIVND (reference sequence). The V segment lost 2 bases and the J segment 1 base; nucleotides outside the gene matches: 8. With respect to this clone: The antigen is unknown.

The rearrangement joins TRBV19 to TRBJ1-5, with TRBD1 identical over 10 bases. The sequencing here drew on peripheral blood, taken on day 0 of AZD1222 vaccination. The receptor comes from an adult in good health. CDR3: CASSIKGQGRVSNQPQHF. CDR3 coding DNA: TGTGCCAGTAGTATAAAGGGACAGGGGAGAGTAAGCAATCAGCCCCAGCATTTT.